These 5 T cell receptor beta chains share one sample of origin, sequenced in a study of blood T cells in healthy people across ages. The authors ran a second PCR of about 6 to 11 cycles using a sample-barcoded 5' primer and a J-beta primer mix. One entry per CDR3 protein results from TCRdb running MiXCR on the 5' RACE reads. The sample comprises around 750,000 distinct CDR3 sequences, roughly 50% of which are singletons, and about 42% rests with the top ten. The sequenced sample consisted of blood. The receptors shown here come from a man aged 80 or over in good health.

This chain uses TRBV6-2 or TRBV6-3 with TRBJ1-2; D is ambiguous. Germline V CDR1 and CDR2: MNHEY, SVGEGT. V lost 2 bases to trimming and J lost 6 bases, with 13 bases between them. The CDR3 has 14 residues. The CDR3 here is CASSYGSGVDGYTF. In DNA, the CDR3 is TGTGCCAGCAGTTACGGGTCTGGGGTTGATGGCTACACCTTC.

CDR3: CSVGPRGEQYF. CDR3 bases: TGCAGCGTCGGTCCTCGGGGAGAGCAGTACTTC. V is TRBV29-1 and J is TRBJ2-4; weak D call: TRBD2 (5 bases). The V end was cut by 6 bases, the J end by 13 bases, with 16 bases between. Germline CDR1 and CDR2: SQVTM and ANQGSEA. This CDR3 is 11 amino acids long. Filled out from reference TRBV29-1 and TRBJ2-4, the complete variable domain reads SAVISQKPSRDICQRGTSLTIQCQVDSQVTMMFWYRQQPGQSLTLIATANQGSEATYESGFVIDKFPISRPNLTFSTLTVSNMSPEDSSIYLCSVGPRGEQYFGAGTRLSVL.

This chain joins TRBV11-2 and TRBJ1-4, with 10 positions matching TRBD1. Germline CDR1 SGHAT, CDR2 FQNNGV. This CDR3 is 14 amino acids long. V shed 3 bases, J shed 6 bases, and the junction held 1 base outside the gene matches. The CDR3 reads CASSLGQGYEKLFF. The CDR3 region has the DNA TGTGCCAGCAGCTTGGGACAGGGGTATGAAAAACTGTTTTTT.

The chain is built from TRBV7-3 and TRBJ2-5; tentative D call: TRBD1 (8 bases). V was clipped by 3 bases and J by 0 bases, with 20 bases between them. The CDR3 is 18 residues long. CDR1 is SGHTA and CDR2 is FQGTGA in the germline V gene. The CDR3, as DNA: TGTGCCAGCAGCTTGGGAGGGTGGGGACAGGCGAACCAAGAGACCCAGTACTTC. Translation gives CASSLGGWGQANQETQYF.

A single count supports this clonotype. Relative to the germline gene, one junction end is altered; a read error may explain this. V and J are TRBV7-2 and TRBJ2-5; no reliable D call. Germline CDR1 and CDR2: SGHTA and FQGNSA. This CDR3 region has 14 residues. Here the CDR3 reads CAGSLYRQWETQYF. The CDR3 DNA sequence: TGTGCCGGCAGCTTATATCGCCAATGGGAGACCCAGTACTTC. The full variable domain, in which reference TRBV7-2 and TRBJ2-5 provide the parts outside the CDR3, is GAGVSQSPSNKVTEKGKDVELRCDPISGHTALYWYRQSLGQGLEFLIYFQGNSAPDKSGLPSDRFSAERTGGSVSTLTIQRTQQEDSAVYLCAGSLYRQWETQYFGPGTRLLVL.